This T cell receptor (beta chain) is from a study of T cell changes during pregnancy in multiple sclerosis (dated by TCRdb to the late 2010s). For the study in its entirety: In women with multiple sclerosis, the researchers looked at how the T cell repertoire shifted as pregnancy progressed.

The receptor library was made with the immunoSEQ multiplex PCR assay. TCRdb retrieved this table from immuneACCESS and kept in-frame rearrangements only. Not all clones are present; in checked studies, unresolved V genes account for under half, and no reason is known for the remainder. This sample has around 100,000 clones in its table, and roughly nine tenths of those were observed once. Together, the top ten hold 0.8% to 1% of the sample. The junction shows trimming of 4 bases on V and 0 bases on J, plus 14 bases between the germline ends. The CDR3 has 15 amino acids, counting the end cysteine and phenylalanine. Only the CDR3 DNA stays, 45 bases, in frame from base 1. Sequences SGHNT (CDR1) and YYREEE (CDR2) are obtained from the germline V gene (reference sequence). In the case of this clone: Its recognized antigen is unknown. No much larger clone is present one base from it, and per-base qualities are unavailable.

The sequence joins TRBV5-4 to TRBJ2-7; a tentative D call is TRBD2 (6 bases match). The material sequenced was peripheral blood, taken after pregnancy. The sequence derives from a female donor with multiple sclerosis, enrolled in a pregnancy study. The nucleotide sequence is given as TGTGCCAGCAGCCAAAGCGGGTCCTTCTCCTACGAGCAGTACTTC. Protein translation: CASSQSGSFSYEQYF.